The rows below give T cell receptor beta chains drawn from one sample of a study of OX40 agonist ivuxolimab in advanced cancers. Data came from immunoSEQ multiplex PCR; TCRdb stores just in-frame clones and leaves some out. The table lists just under 75,000 clones, approximately 90% of them singletons, with 0.44% in the top ten. This specimen was CD4+ or CD8+ T cells sorted from blood, taken in a trial of the OX40 agonist ivuxolimab. These receptors were collected from an adult with an advanced solid tumor such as melanoma, head and neck, liver or kidney cancer. Each CDR3 is given with its conserved first and last residue. The order of the fields is clone size, D gene, V gene, J gene, CDR3 protein, CDR3 DNA. The D gene is left open where the match is weak. A row's size may be missing; if present it is once, few, many or a size class.

>NA|NA|TRBV27|TRBJ2-3
CASSSRGDTQYF
TGTGCCAGCAGTTCCAGAGGAGATACGCAGTATTTT
>few|NA|TRBV9|TRBJ2-3
CASSSVHTPTDTQYF
TGTGCCAGCAGCTCTGTACATACCCCCACAGATACGCAGTATTTT
>NA|TRBD2|TRBV18|TRBJ2-5
CASSPRGGVQETQYF
TGTGCCAGCTCACCAAGGGGAGGGGTTCAAGAGACCCAGTACTTC
>NA|NA|TRBV6-5|TRBJ1-1
CASSYGENTEAFF
TGTGCCAGCAGTTACGGGGAGAACACTGAAGCTTTCTTT
>once|NA|TRBV7-9|TRBJ2-7
CASSLGAYEQYF
TGTGCCAGCAGCTTAGGAGCATACGAGCAGTACTTC
>NA|TRBD2|TRBV28|TRBJ2-7
CASSFGLAGADEQYF
TGTGCCAGCAGTTTCGGACTAGCGGGAGCGGACGAGCAGTACTTC
>NA|NA|TRBV5-1|TRBJ2-1
CASSPTYNEQFF
TGCGCCAGCAGCCCCACCTACAATGAGCAGTTCTTC
>NA|NA|TRBV13|TRBJ1-1
CASSPQENTEAFF
TGTGCCAGCAGCCCTCAAGAGAACACTGAAGCTTTCTTT
>once|NA|TRBV9|TRBJ2-3
CASSGPGDTQYF
TGTGCCAGCAGCGGCCCCGGAGATACGCAGTATTTT
>NA|NA|TRBV6-6|TRBJ1-5
CASSYSTQPQHF
TGTGCCAGCAGTTACTCGACTCAGCCCCAGCATTTT